This T cell receptor (beta chain) emerged from a study of CD8+ T cells in alopecia areata. Notes on the study in general: Normal scalp showed lower clonality than lesional scalp, especially alopecia totalis/universalis.

Lesional scalp punch biopsies and peripheral blood came from alopecia areata patients. The CDR3 runs 14 residues. The germline V and J ends were trimmed by 9 bases and 3 bases, with 18 bases remaining between them. CDR1 and CDR2 (germline): MDHEN, SYDVKM. This clone came up once. The antigen remains unidentified. Extraction of RNA preceded its reverse transcription into cDNA, which served as the sequencing template. Some clones are missing from TCRdb's copy, which holds only in-frame ones; the method was immunoSEQ multiplex PCR. The table records around 82,000 clones, roughly half of them present only once.

V usage is TRBV28 and J usage is TRBJ2-7; TRBD1 might be the D (6 bases). Material: NKG2D-high CD8+ T cells sorted from blood. The source of this sequence is a human donor with alopecia areata. CDR3 DNA sequence: TGTGCCAGTAGACAGGTTCTCACGGTCTACGAGCAGTACTTC. Its translation is CASRQVLTVYEQYF.